The sequence of this T cell receptor (beta chain) was determined in a study of blood T cells in healthy people across ages. Every sample had a minimum of 6 million PBMCs isolated. With each sample, at least 5 micrograms of total RNA were extracted. This clonotype was counted a single time. Since a much larger clone is just one base distant, this may be a read error. Combining a sample-barcoded 5' primer with a J-beta primer mix, a second PCR ran for 7 to 11 cycles. A 12-random-nucleotide template-switch adaptor tagged each cDNA molecule. TCRdb passed the 5' RACE reads through MiXCR, listing each CDR3 protein once. Among around 400,000 distinct CDR3 sequences, about 52% were seen once, and the ten largest hold around 50%. Material: blood. The sequence was collected from a man between 60 and 75 years old in good health.

The CDR3 nucleotides are TGTGCCGGCAGCCCCTTAGGGACTGAAGCTTTCTTT. This encodes CAGSPLGTEAFF. This chain links TRBV12-3 or TRBV12-4 with TRBJ1-1; D remains unclear. The CDR3 totals 12 residues.